These 19 T cell receptor beta chains were sequenced from one sample in a study of T-cell memory formation after mild COVID-19. TCRdb recomputed calls from the 5' RACE reads with MiXCR, one row per CDR3 protein. The sample includes 250,000 to 350,000 distinct CDR3 sequences, roughly 15% of them seen just once. Sequencing used PBMCs or a T cell subset sorted from them (not recorded which). These receptors were taken from a man between 18 and 35 years old who had mild COVID-19 (a few samples of this study predate the infection). Cell type and time point are not known.

This clonotype was seen only a few times. This chain links TRBV7-2 with TRBJ1-1; TRBD1 might be the D (6 bases). This CDR3 has 13 residues. V was pared by 2 bases and J by 8 bases, with 12 bases between. The V gene's germline CDR1 is SGHTA and CDR2 FQGNSA. CDR3 sequence (DNA): TGTGCCAGCAGCTTAAGTCGGCAGGGGGAAGCTTTCTTT. It is translated as CASSLSRQGEAFF.

This clonotype occurred many times. The chain has TRBV7-9 and TRBJ1-1, with unresolved D. Germline V gives CDR1 SEHNR, CDR2 FQNEAQ (reference sequence). V was trimmed by 4 bases and J by 6 bases, leaving 6 bases between them. The CDR3 is 11 residues long. CDR3 loop: CASSSFPEAFF. Here the CDR3 DNA reads TGTGCCAGCAGCTCCTTTCCTGAAGCTTTCTTT.

Many counts were recorded for this clonotype. V gene TRBV24-1 combines with J gene TRBJ2-5, with 8 bases aligning to TRBD2. The CDR3 has 15 amino acids. CDR1 and CDR2 from the germline V gene are KGHDR and SFDVKD. J was trimmed by 1 base and V by 5 bases; bases with no gene match: 5. For the CDR3, the DNA is TGTGCCACCAGTGCTCGCGGGGGGTTCCAAGAGACCCAGTACTTC. Translation gives CATSARGGFQETQYF.

The gene calls are TRBV18 and TRBJ1-1; D is possibly TRBD1 (6 bases). The CDR3 is 15 amino acids. Trimming left V 3 bases short and J 0 bases short, with 11 bases between. Germline lookup yields CDR1 KGHSH and CDR2 LQKENI. CDR3 bases: TGTGCCAGCTCACCCTGGGGGGCGTTGAACACTGAAGCTTTCTTT. Translated, it gives CASSPWGALNTEAFF.

This clonotype appeared a few times. The chain joins TRBV7-2 to TRBJ2-1; 11 nucleotides line up with TRBD2. Trimming cost V 1 base and J 2 bases; bases outside gene matches: 1. Per the germline V gene, CDR1 is SGHTA and CDR2 is FQGNSA. CDR3 size: 16 residues. CDR3 protein: CASSLGSGGAYNEQFF. Here the CDR3 DNA reads TGTGCCAGCAGCTTAGGTAGCGGGGGGGCCTACAATGAGCAGTTCTTC.

The chain recombines TRBV6-2 or TRBV6-3 with TRBJ2-3, with 10 bases fitting TRBD2. Germline V gene data show CDR1 as MNHEY and CDR2 as SVGEGT. With 8 bases clipped from V and 6 bases from J, the junction kept 8 bases outside the gene matches. The CDR3 sequence is 14 residues long. For the CDR3, the DNA is TGTGCCAGCGCCGGGACTAGCGAGGTTGATACGCAGTATTTT. Amino acid sequence: CASAGTSEVDTQYF.

Many counts were recorded for this clonotype. This chain uses TRBV5-4 with TRBJ1-1; no definite D call. V was pared by 6 bases and J by 5 bases, with 8 bases between. This CDR3 comprises 11 residues. From germline, CDR1 is SGHNT and CDR2 YYREEE (reference sequence). In DNA form, the CDR3 reads TGTGCCAGCACCCTAGGGACTGAAGCTTTCTTT. Amino acids: CASTLGTEAFF.

The rearrangement joins TRBV20-1 to TRBJ1-5; D remains ambiguous. CDR3 length: 13 residues. Germline CDR1 and CDR2: DFQATT and SNEGSKA (reference sequence). Deletions cut 5 bases from V and 0 bases from J, with 8 bases between. The CDR3 protein is CSAARDSNQPQHF. The DNA for the CDR3 is TGCAGTGCTGCTAGGGATAGCAATCAGCCCCAGCATTTT.

This clonotype was seen more than once but under ten times. The chain is built from TRBV4-1 and TRBJ2-7; 9 nucleotides line up with TRBD1. V lost 1 base and J lost 6; bases outside the gene matches: 10. The V gene's germline CDR1 is MGHRA and CDR2 YSYEKL. The CDR3 totals 16 residues. CDR3 residues: CASSQVVLDRGGEQYV. The CDR3 DNA sequence: TGCGCCAGCAGCCAAGTCGTTCTGGACAGGGGCGGCGAGCAGTACGTC.

This chain uses TRBV7-2 with TRBJ2-2, with 7 bases matching TRBD1. V was clipped by 3 bases and J by 5 bases; unmatched bases: 9. This CDR3 is built from 16 residues. Germline values: CDR1 SGHTA, CDR2 FQGNSA. The CDR3 nucleotides read TGTGCCAGCAGCTTGCCAGGGGGAATGGTAACCGGGGAGCTGTTTTTT. This gives the protein CASSLPGGMVTGELFF.

The genes are TRBV7-6 and TRBJ2-7; 14 bases align to TRBD2. In germline, CDR1 is SGHVS, CDR2 FNYEAQ. The CDR3 sequence is 15 residues long. V was clipped by 5 bases and J by 4 bases; unmatched bases: 4. CDR3 nucleotide sequence: TGTGCCAGCAGCCCAGGGACTAGCGGGGGTTACGAGCAGTACTTC. This encodes CASSPGTSGGYEQYF. Filled out from reference TRBV7-6 and TRBJ2-7, the complete variable domain reads GAGVSQSPRYKVTKRGQDVALRCDPISGHVSLYWYRQALGQGPEFLTYFNYEAQQDKSGLPNDRFSAERPEGSISTLTIQRTEQRDSAMYRCASSPGTSGGYEQYFGPGTRLTVT.

This chain uses TRBV9 with TRBJ2-5, with 12 bases aligning to TRBD2. Trimming took 3 bases from V and 5 from J; bases not matched to a gene: 5. CDR3 length: 15 amino acids. Germline assignment: CDR1 SGDLS and CDR2 YYNGEE. The CDR3 nucleotides are TGTGCCAGCAGCGGACTAGCGGGGGTTCTCGAGACCCAGTACTTC. Amino acids: CASSGLAGVLETQYF.

The J gene is TRBJ2-3, the V gene TRBV7-2, with a tentative D call TRBD1 (5 bases). The V end lost 0 bases, the J end lost 0 bases, and 10 bases lay between the germline ends. This CDR3 has 16 amino acids. Per the germline V gene, CDR1 is SGHTA and CDR2 is FQGNSA. The CDR3 here is CASSLAPWGSTDTQYF. CDR3 sequence (DNA): TGTGCCAGCAGCTTAGCGCCGTGGGGCAGCACAGATACGCAGTATTTT.

The rearrangement links TRBV5-6 to TRBJ1-6; D gene unclear. Between the trimmed V and J ends, which lost 1 base and 10 bases, there was a span of 6 bases. The germline V gene encodes CDR1 SGHDT and CDR2 YYEEEE. CDR3 size: 12 residues. The CDR3 sequence: CASSLLLSPLHF. The CDR3 nucleotides are TGTGCCAGCAGCTTGTTGCTATCACCCCTCCACTTT.

The chain combines TRBV7-6 with TRBJ2-3; 9 nucleotides align to TRBD2. CDR1 and CDR2 (germline): SGHVS, FNYEAQ. This CDR3 is built from 18 residues. V was pared by 5 bases and J by 0 bases, with 12 bases of the junction left unmatched. CDR3: CASSLLLAGASSTDTQYF. In DNA, the CDR3 is TGTGCCAGCAGCCTCCTCTTAGCGGGGGCCTCTAGCACAGATACGCAGTATTTT.

To note about this clonotype: A read error may produce the germline difference seen at one junction end. The chain couples TRBV6-6 to TRBJ2-3, with D perhaps matching TRBD2 (5 bases). CDR3 length equals 13 residues. Germline V gene data show CDR1 as MNHNY and CDR2 as SVGAGI (reference sequence). The CDR3 nucleotides read TGTGCCAGCACCCCAGGAGGCACGGATACGCAGTATTTT. The encoded protein is CASTPGGTDTQYF.

This clonotype occurred a few times. The V call is TRBV6-2 or TRBV6-3, the J call TRBJ1-1; D unclear. The CDR3 has 13 residues. The V end lost 10 bases, the J end lost 1 base, and 13 bases lay between the germline ends. Germline V lookup: CDR1 MNHEY, CDR2 SVGEGT. CDR3 residues: CANNEVKNTEAFF. In nucleotides, the CDR3 is TGTGCCAATAACGAGGTGAAGAACACTGAAGCTTTCTTT.

The chain is built from TRBV7-2 and TRBJ2-7, with no clear D. The CDR3 length is 15 residues. Germline V CDR1 and CDR2: SGHTA, FQGNSA. V lost 4 bases, J lost 4 bases, and 17 bases lay in between. In DNA form, the CDR3 reads TGTGCCAGCAGCTCCTGGCCGGCTTCGGATTACGAGCAGTACTTC. Encoded protein: CASSSWPASDYEQYF.

Only a few counts were recorded for this clonotype. The chain couples TRBV7-9 to TRBJ1-6; 8 bases map to TRBD1. Trimming at V came to 9 bases and at J to 11 bases, leaving 9 bases not matched to a gene. The germline CDR1 and CDR2 sequences are SEHNR and FQNEAQ (reference sequence). The length of the CDR3 is 13 residues. CDR3 protein: CARGAGGLAPLHF. The CDR3 DNA is TGTGCCAGGGGGGCAGGGGGCTTAGCACCCCTCCACTTT.